This T cell receptor beta chain was sequenced during a study of blood T cells in healthy people across ages (dated by TCRdb to the mid-2010s). With regard to the full study: In model experiments, template switching captured about one uniquely barcoded TCR beta cDNA molecule for every two T cells. Using deep sequencing normalized with unique cDNA molecular identifiers, the study measured how TCR beta repertoire diversity changes with age. Donors were grouped into four age groups: young (average roughly 17 years), middle-aged (39), aged (over 55) and long-lived (just over 80). To avoid experimental bias, donors of different ages were spread randomly across the sequencing lanes. Using the same blood draw, the study looked at two additional independent replicas of 1 million unique cDNA reads for two donors, one aged 18 to 30 and the other aged 80 or older. General study outcomes and caveats: Total diversity estimates from one million sequenced T cells were considered lower bounds and underestimates. The CMV infection status of donors was not known, potentially confounding age-related changes in expanded clonotypes. Since profiling was done on bulk unsorted PBMCs, naive and antigen-experienced compartments could not be conclusively compared. The long-lived group showed more naive CD4+ T cells, fewer expanded clones and increased TCR diversity than the aged group, suggesting age selection. There was a strong correlation between observed TCR beta diversity and the percentage of naive T cells measured by flow cytometry. Observed TCR beta diversity per million T cells fell roughly linearly with age, and a significant reduction was already apparent by age around 40.

Deletion took 6 bases off V and 8 bases off J, with a span of 21 bases between the germline ends. From the cysteine through the phenylalanine, the CDR3 covers 15 amino acids. Only CDR3 DNA remains: 45 bases, in frame from the first base. The library was made by 5' RACE. Sequenced using an Illumina HiSeq 2500. A second PCR of about 6 to 11 cycles was performed with a sample-barcoded 5' primer and a J-beta primer mix. Each TCR beta cDNA molecule received a unique molecular identifier from a template-switch 5' adaptor carrying 12 random nucleotides. Each sample yielded at least 3 million CDR3-containing paired-end reads. All of the RNA was converted into first-strand cDNA using the Mint cDNA synthesis kit, with a TRBC-specific oligonucleotide serving as the primer. Following uracil-DNA glycosylase treatment, a first 18-cycle PCR with universal primers M1SS and BC2_uni_R was performed on all cDNA. As for the original processing: Normalization of each sample was performed by random selection of 1 million high-quality reads, each carrying a distinct molecular identifier. Reads with shared molecular identifiers were discarded instead of being binned into consensus sequences. CDR3 identification, clonotype clustering and error correction used MiTCR with a Q25 quality threshold and the strictest error-elimination algorithm. A nonparametric unseen species model with Euler transformation was used to estimate a lower bound on total TCR beta diversity. TCRdb reanalyzed the raw reads on its own, using fastp at Q25 for trimming and MiXCR for clone calling, and kept in-frame beta chains. One record per CDR3 amino acid sequence lists the most common genes and DNA. TCRdb assigned the V and J calls; the authors' analysis was not used. The sample contains roughly 1,500,000 distinct CDR3 sequences, around two fifths of them found a single time. The ten largest make up roughly 7.7% of the sample.

In the case of this clonotype: This clone's antigen is unknown. No base quality values were provided; no much bigger clone lies one nucleotide off.

The roughly 42 donors, aged about 6 to 95 years, were systemically healthy Caucasian individuals from Russia. Ten milliliters of peripheral blood were drawn from each donor into EDTA-treated Vacutainer tubes. Ficoll-Paque density-gradient centrifugation was used to isolate PBMCs, with at least 6.5 million obtained per sample. Total RNA, at least 6 micrograms per sample, was extracted from PBMCs with Trizol reagent. For every donor, an aliquot of PBMCs went through flow cytometry to measure the percentages of naive CD45RAhigh/CD27high T cells. The receptor's source is a woman aged 18-29 years in good health. What was sequenced was blood. The chain links TRBV12-3 or TRBV12-4 with TRBJ2-3; the D assignment is uncertain and may be TRBD1 or TRBD2, with 5 bases supporting each. The DNA sequence is as follows: TGTGCCAGCAGGCCGACAGTTAATCTCGGGGTTACGCAGTATTTT. Its protein is CASRPTVNLGVTQYF.